The entry below describes one T cell receptor beta chain. Its antigen is undetermined. This sample is drawn from a study of cytomegalovirus exposure and HLA in healthy donors. Study-wide findings and caveats: Overall, 164 TCR beta chains were annotated as cytomegalovirus-associated. Accounts indicate the classifier identified cytomegalovirus status with strong specificity and sensitivity.

Unrecorded immune exposure was likely among donors, who were nominally healthy when sampled. A multiplex PCR was run with 60 Vbeta primers and 13 Jbeta primers. Sequencing was performed with immunoSEQ multiplex PCR; in TCRdb, only in-frame clones are kept and a portion is missing. This table holds some 92,000 clones, more than 70% found once. This clonotype was sampled from a man aged 18 to 30 in good health and CMV-seropositive. Sequenced input: PBMCs.

CDR3 residues: CASSPGTEINSPLHF. DNA for the CDR3: TGTGCCAGCAGCCCCGGGACAGAGATTAATTCACCCCTCCACTTT. J is TRBJ1-6 and V is TRBV5-4; 7 bases agree with TRBD1. Germline V gene sequence: CDR1 SGHNT, CDR2 YYREEE (reference sequence). The CDR3 consists of 15 residues. V dropped 4 bases and J dropped 6; count of bases not matched to a gene: 7.